The 5 T cell receptor beta chains given below trace back to one sample, sequenced in a study of blood T cell repertoires in COVID-19. The protocol was immunoSEQ multiplex PCR, while the TCRdb copy is restricted to in-frame clones and leaves out a portion. The sample records more than 90,000 clones, about 81% being singletons. The sample comprised peripheral blood. The receptor source for this set is a man in his sixties with acute or convalescent COVID-19.

This sequence joins TRBV27 and TRBJ1-2, with D uncertain. The germline V gene encodes CDR1 MNHEY and CDR2 SMNVEV (reference sequence). This CDR3 is built from 15 residues. Between the trimmed V and J ends, which lost 7 bases and 3 bases, there was a span of 18 bases. This CDR3 reads CASNLDGNLYYGYTF. As DNA, the CDR3 is TGTGCCAGCAATCTGGACGGGAACTTGTACTATGGCTACACCTTC.

J is TRBJ1-1 and V is TRBV7-9, with D uncertain. CDR3 length equals 14 residues. V shed 1 base and J shed 4 bases, with 10 bases lying between them. Germline V gives CDR1 SEHNR, CDR2 FQNEAQ (reference sequence). CDR3 in DNA: TGTGCCAGCAGCTTAGGCCGGGAGAGCACTGAAGCTTTCTTT. Its protein product is CASSLGRESTEAFF. Full variable domain (missing parts from reference TRBV7-9 and TRBJ1-1): DTGVSQNPRHKITKRGQNVTFRCDPISEHNRLYWYRQTLGQGPEFLTYFQNEAQLEKSRLLSDRFSAERPKGSFSTLEIQRTEQGDSAMYLCASSLGRESTEAFFGQGTRLTVV.

This clone was detected once. The chain carries TRBV5-1 and TRBJ2-2; D perhaps matches TRBD1 (6 bases). V was shortened by 0 bases and J by 5 bases, with 11 bases between the two germline ends. The CDR3 is 15 amino acids. Germline V CDR1 and CDR2: SGHRS, YFSETQ. The CDR3 DNA reads TGCGCCAGCAGCTTGGAGGGAAGGGGGACCGGGGAGCTGTTTTTT. This encodes CASSLEGRGTGELFF.

This clone was seen once. The genes are TRBV7-2 and TRBJ1-2; D unclear. The CDR3 has 15 residues. The germline CDR1 and CDR2 sequences are SGHTA and FQGNSA. With 6 bases removed from V and 2 bases from J, the gap between germline ends came to 16 bases. The CDR3, as DNA: TGTGCCAGCAGTTTCATGGCAGGCGAGAACTATGGCTACACCTTC. It encodes CASSFMAGENYGYTF.

This clone was counted between two and nine times. The rearrangement links TRBV7-8 to TRBJ2-7; tentatively, D is TRBD1 (5 bases). V was shortened by 4 bases and J by 6 bases, with 19 bases between the two germline ends. CDR1 and CDR2 (germline): SGHVS, FQNEAQ. The CDR3 contains 15 residues. CDR3 residues: CASSYSGSPYAEQYF. CDR3 bases: TGTGCCAGCAGCTACTCAGGGTCCCCGTATGCCGAGCAGTACTTC. Based on the CDR3 plus reference TRBV7-8 and TRBJ2-7, the full variable domain is GAGVSQSPRYKVAKRGQDVALRCDPISGHVSLFWYQQALGQGPEFLTYFQNEAQLDKSGLPSDRFFAERPEGSVSTLKIQRTQQEDSAVYLCASSYSGSPYAEQYFGPGTRLTVT.